The 9 T cell receptor beta chains below were found in one sample sequenced in a study of T cell responses to AZD1222 COVID-19 vaccine (dated by TCRdb to 2020 to 2022). Library preparation employed the immunoSEQ multiplex PCR assay. TCRdb retrieved this table from immuneACCESS and kept in-frame rearrangements only. Not all clones are present; in checked studies, unresolved V genes account for under half, and no reason is known for the remainder. The sample yields 100,000 to 150,000 clones; 70% to 90% were counted once. The ten largest make up more than 4% of the sample. In the paper's terms, the time point label means: baseline before first vaccination. Here the sequenced sample was peripheral blood, taken on day 0 of AZD1222 vaccination. The source of these receptors is an adult in good health.

CDR3 sequence (DNA): TGTGCCTGGAATCGGCAGTACCAAGAGACCCAGTACTTC. Translation: CAWNRQYQETQYF. The chain joins TRBV30 to TRBJ2-5; D is uncertain. Germline CDR1 reads GTSNPN; CDR2 reads SVGIG (reference sequence). This CDR3 has 13 amino acids. The V end was cut by 4 bases, the J end by 0 bases, with 9 bases between.

CDR3 coding DNA: TGCGCCAGCAGCTTAAACAGCCGCGAAGAGACCCAGTACTTC. Its protein product is CASSLNSREETQYF. The chain recombines TRBV4-1 with TRBJ2-5; D unresolved. The germline V gene encodes CDR1 MGHRA and CDR2 YSYEKL. V was trimmed by 5 bases and J by 3 bases, leaving 13 bases between them. The CDR3 runs to 14 residues.

The chain employs TRBV4-3 and TRBJ2-1; 10 nucleotides line up with TRBD2. The CDR3 totals 15 residues. Germline assignment: CDR1 LGHNA and CDR2 YSLEER. V gave up 0 bases and J gave up 10 bases; unmatched junction bases: 6. This CDR3 is CASSQDRLAGEEQFF. CDR3 DNA: TGCGCCAGCAGCCAAGACCGGCTAGCGGGGGAGGAGCAGTTCTTC.

The V and J genes are TRBV7-3 and TRBJ2-1; D perhaps matches TRBD2 (5 bases). Trimming shortened V by 3 bases and J by 10 bases, and 13 bases separated the two germline ends. This CDR3 has 13 residues. Germline V CDR1 and CDR2: SGHTA, FQGTGA. This CDR3 is CASSFESGREQFF. CDR3 coding DNA: TGTGCCAGCAGCTTTGAGTCGGGGAGAGAGCAGTTCTTC.

This clone was detected only a few times. The V gene is TRBV7-9, the J gene TRBJ1-2, with D possibly TRBD1 on 5 matching bases. Trimming cost V 5 bases and J 8 bases, with 15 bases left between them. The length of the CDR3 is 13 residues. Germline lookup yields CDR1 SEHNR and CDR2 FQNEAQ (reference sequence). The CDR3 sequence is CASSVSQSGGYTF. The CDR3 DNA follows: TGTGCCAGCAGCGTTAGCCAGTCAGGGGGCTACACCTTC.

The chain couples TRBV10-2 to TRBJ2-7, with no clear D. CDR3 size: 11 residues. Germline CDR1 reads WSHSY; CDR2 reads SAAADI. The V end lost 4 bases, the J end lost 3 bases, and 4 bases lay between the germline ends. CDR3 bases: TGCGCCAGCAGTGCCTACTACGAGCAGTACTTC. Amino acid sequence: CASSAYYEQYF.

The V and J genes are TRBV29-1 and TRBJ2-1; TRBD2 might be the D (6 bases). The CDR3 has 19 amino acids. V gave up 7 bases and J gave up 0 bases, with 28 bases separating them. Germline CDR1 SQVTM, CDR2 ANQGSEA. The CDR3 here is CSGGGLLSGRRSSYNEQFF. In DNA form, the CDR3 reads TGCAGCGGCGGAGGGCTCTTGTCTGGTAGGCGAAGCTCCTACAATGAGCAGTTCTTC.

The CDR3 DNA is TGCGCCAGCAGCCAAGATACCAAAACCTCTGGGGCCAACGTCCTGACTTTC. Residues: CASSQDTKTSGANVLTF. The J gene is TRBJ2-6, the V gene TRBV4-3; no definite D call. The length of the CDR3 is 17 residues. CDR1 LGHNA and CDR2 YSLEER come from the germline V gene. Trimming took off 0 bases at V and 0 bases at J, with 9 bases between the two ends.

The chain couples TRBV9 to TRBJ2-2, with 9 bases fitting TRBD2. Trimming took 6 bases from V and 0 from J; bases not matched to a gene: 6. Germline assignment: CDR1 SGDLS and CDR2 YYNGEE. This CDR3 is built from 16 residues. CDR3 protein: CASTGLAGANTGELFF. The CDR3 bases are TGTGCCAGCACGGGATTAGCGGGAGCGAACACCGGGGAGCTGTTTTTT.